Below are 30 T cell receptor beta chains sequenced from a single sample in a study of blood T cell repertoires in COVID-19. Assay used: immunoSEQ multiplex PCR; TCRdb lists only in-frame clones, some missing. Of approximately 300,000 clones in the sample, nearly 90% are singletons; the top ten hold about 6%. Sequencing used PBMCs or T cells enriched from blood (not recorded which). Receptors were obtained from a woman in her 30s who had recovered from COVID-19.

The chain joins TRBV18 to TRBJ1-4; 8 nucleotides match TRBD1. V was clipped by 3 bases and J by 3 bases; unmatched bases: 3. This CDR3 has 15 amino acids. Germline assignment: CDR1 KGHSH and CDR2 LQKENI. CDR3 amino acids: CASSPEDRANEKLFF. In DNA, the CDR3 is TGTGCCAGCTCACCCGAGGACAGGGCTAATGAAAAACTGTTTTTT.

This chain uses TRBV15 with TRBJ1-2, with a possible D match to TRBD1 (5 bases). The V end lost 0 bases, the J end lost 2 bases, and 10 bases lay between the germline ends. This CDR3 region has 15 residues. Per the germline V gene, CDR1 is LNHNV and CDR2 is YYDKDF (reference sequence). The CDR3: CATSRDPAGNYGYTF. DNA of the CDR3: TGTGCCACCAGCAGAGATCCAGCAGGGAACTATGGCTACACCTTC. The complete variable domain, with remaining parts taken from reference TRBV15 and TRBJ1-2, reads DAMVIQNPRYQVTQFGKPVTLSCSQTLNHNVMYWYQQKSSQAPKLLFHYYDKDFNNEADTPDNFQSRRPNTSFCFLDIRSPGLGDTAMYLCATSRDPAGNYGYTFGSGTRLTVV.

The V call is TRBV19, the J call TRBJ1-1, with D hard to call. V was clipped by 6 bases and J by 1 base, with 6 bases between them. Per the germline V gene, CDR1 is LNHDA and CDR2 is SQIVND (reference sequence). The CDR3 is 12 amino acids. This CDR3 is CASSRGNTEAFF. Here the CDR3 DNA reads TGTGCCAGTAGCAGAGGGAACACTGAAGCTTTCTTT.

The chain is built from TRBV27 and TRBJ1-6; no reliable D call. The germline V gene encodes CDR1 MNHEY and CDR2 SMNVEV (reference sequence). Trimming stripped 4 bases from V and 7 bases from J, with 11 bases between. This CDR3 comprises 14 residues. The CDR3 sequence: CASSYPAENSPLHF. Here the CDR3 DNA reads TGTGCCAGCAGTTACCCGGCGGAGAATTCACCCCTCCACTTT.

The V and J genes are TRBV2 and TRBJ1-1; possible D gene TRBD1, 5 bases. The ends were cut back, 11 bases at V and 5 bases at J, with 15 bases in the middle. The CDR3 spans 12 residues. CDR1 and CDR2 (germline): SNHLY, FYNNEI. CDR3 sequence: CAREGAGTEAFF. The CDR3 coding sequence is TGTGCCCGCGAAGGGGCCGGAACTGAAGCTTTCTTT.

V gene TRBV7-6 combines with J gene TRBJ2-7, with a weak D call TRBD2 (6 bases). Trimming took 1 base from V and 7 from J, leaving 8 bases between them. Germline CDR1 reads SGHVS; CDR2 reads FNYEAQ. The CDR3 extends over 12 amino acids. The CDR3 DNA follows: TGTGCCAGCAGCTTAGGGGGGGTTGAGCAGTACTTC. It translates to CASSLGGVEQYF.

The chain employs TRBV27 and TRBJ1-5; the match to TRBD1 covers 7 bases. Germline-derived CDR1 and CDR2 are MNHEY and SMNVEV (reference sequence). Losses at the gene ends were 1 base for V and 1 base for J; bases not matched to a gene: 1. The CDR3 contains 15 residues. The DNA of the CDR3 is TGTGCCAGCAGTTTATTAGGGGGCAGCAATCAGCCCCAGCATTTT. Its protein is CASSLLGGSNQPQHF.

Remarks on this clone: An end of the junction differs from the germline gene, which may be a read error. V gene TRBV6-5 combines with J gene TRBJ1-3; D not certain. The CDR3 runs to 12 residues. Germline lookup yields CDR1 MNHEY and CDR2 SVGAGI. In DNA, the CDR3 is TGTGCCAGCAGTCCCCGGGGAAACGCCATATATTTT. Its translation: CASSPRGNAIYF.

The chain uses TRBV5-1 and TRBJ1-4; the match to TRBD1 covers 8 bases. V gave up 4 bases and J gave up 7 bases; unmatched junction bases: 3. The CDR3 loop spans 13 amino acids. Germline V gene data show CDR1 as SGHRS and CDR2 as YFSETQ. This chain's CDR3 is CASSTTGGEKLFF. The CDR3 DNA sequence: TGCGCCAGCAGCACAACAGGGGGTGAAAAACTGTTTTTT.

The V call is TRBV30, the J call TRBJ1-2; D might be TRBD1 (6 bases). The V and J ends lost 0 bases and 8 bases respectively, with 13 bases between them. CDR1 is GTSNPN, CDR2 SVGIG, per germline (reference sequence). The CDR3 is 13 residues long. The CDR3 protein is CAWSVPPQGGYTF. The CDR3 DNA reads TGTGCCTGGAGTGTACCCCCCCAGGGGGGCTACACCTTC. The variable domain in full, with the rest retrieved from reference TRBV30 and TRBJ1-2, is SQTIHQWPATLVQPVGSPLSLECTVEGTSNPNLYWYRQAAGRGLQLLFYSVGIGQISSEVPQNLSASRPQDRQFILSSKKLLLSDSGFYLCAWSVPPQGGYTFGSGTRLTVV.

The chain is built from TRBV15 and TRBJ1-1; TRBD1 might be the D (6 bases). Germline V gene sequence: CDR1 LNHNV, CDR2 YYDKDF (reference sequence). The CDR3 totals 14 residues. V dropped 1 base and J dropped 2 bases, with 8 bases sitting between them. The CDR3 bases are TGTGCCACCAGCAGAGGGACAGTAAACACTGAAGCTTTCTTT. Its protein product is CATSRGTVNTEAFF. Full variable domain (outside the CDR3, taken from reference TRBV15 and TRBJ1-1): DAMVIQNPRYQVTQFGKPVTLSCSQTLNHNVMYWYQQKSSQAPKLLFHYYDKDFNNEADTPDNFQSRRPNTSFCFLDIRSPGLGDTAMYLCATSRGTVNTEAFFGQGTRLTVV.

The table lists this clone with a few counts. The CDR3 nucleotides read TGTGCCAGCAGCTTATTCAGGGCTTCTGGAAACACCATATATTTT. Translated: CASSLFRASGNTIYF. The chain couples TRBV13 to TRBJ1-3, with D possibly being TRBD1 (5 bases). Trimming shortened V by 2 bases and J by 1 base, and 9 bases separated the two germline ends. CDR1 and CDR2 from the germline V gene are PRHDT and FYEKMQ (reference sequence). The CDR3 is made up of 15 amino acids.

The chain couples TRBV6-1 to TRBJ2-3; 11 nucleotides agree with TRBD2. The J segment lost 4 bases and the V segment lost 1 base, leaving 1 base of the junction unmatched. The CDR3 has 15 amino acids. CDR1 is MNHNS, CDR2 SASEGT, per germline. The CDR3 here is CASSEVAGGADTQYF. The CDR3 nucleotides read TGTGCCAGCAGTGAAGTAGCGGGGGGGGCAGATACGCAGTATTTT.

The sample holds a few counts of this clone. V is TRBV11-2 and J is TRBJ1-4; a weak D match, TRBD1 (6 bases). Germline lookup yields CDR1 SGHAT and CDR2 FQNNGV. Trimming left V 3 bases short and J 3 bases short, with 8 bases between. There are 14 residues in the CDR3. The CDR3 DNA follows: TGTGCCAGCAGCTTTTGGGGGCCTAATGAAAAACTGTTTTTT. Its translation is CASSFWGPNEKLFF.

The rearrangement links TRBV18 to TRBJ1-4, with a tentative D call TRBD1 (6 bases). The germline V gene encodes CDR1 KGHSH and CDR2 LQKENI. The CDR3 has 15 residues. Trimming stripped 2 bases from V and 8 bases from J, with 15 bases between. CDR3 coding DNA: TGTGCCAGCTCACCAATGGAAAAAAGGGGGGAAAAACTGTTTTTT. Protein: CASSPMEKRGEKLFF.

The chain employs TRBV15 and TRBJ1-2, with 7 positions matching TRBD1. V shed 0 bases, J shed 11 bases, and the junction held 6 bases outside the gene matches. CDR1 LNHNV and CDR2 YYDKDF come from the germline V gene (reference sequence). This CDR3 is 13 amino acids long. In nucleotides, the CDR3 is TGTGCCACCAGCAGAGACACGACAGGGCGTTACACCTTC. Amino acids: CATSRDTTGRYTF.

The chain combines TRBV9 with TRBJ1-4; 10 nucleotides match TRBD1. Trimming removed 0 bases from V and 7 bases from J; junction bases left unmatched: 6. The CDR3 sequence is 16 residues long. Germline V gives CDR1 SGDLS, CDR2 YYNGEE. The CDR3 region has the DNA TGTGCCAGCAGCGTAGGCGTGGGGACAGGGGTTGAAAAACTGTTTTTT. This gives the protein CASSVGVGTGVEKLFF. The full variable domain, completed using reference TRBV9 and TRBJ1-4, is DSGVTQTPKHLITATGQRVTLRCSPRSGDLSVYWYQQSLDQGLQFLIQYYNGEERAKGNILERFSAQQFPDLHSELNLSSLELGDSALYFCASSVGVGTGVEKLFFGSGTQLSVL.

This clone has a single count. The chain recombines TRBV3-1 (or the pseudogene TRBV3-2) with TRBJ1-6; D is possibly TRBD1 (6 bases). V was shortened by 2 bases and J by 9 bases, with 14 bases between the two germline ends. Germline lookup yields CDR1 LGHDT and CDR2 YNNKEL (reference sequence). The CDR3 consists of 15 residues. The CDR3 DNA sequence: TGTGCCAGCAGCCAACGTGGGGGCCTGGGTTCACCCCTCCACTTT. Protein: CASSQRGGLGSPLHF.

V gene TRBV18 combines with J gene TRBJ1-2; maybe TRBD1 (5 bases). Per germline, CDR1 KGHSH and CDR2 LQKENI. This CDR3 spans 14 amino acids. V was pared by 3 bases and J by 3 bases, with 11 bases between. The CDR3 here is CASSPLGGDYGYTF. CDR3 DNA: TGTGCCAGCTCACCCCTGGGAGGGGACTATGGCTACACCTTC.

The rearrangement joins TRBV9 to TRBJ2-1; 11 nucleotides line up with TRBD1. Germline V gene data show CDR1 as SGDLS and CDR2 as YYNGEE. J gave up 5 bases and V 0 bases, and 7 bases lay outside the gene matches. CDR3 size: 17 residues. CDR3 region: CASSVGEGQGEHNEQFF. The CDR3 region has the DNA TGTGCCAGCAGCGTAGGGGAGGGACAGGGGGAACACAATGAGCAGTTCTTC.

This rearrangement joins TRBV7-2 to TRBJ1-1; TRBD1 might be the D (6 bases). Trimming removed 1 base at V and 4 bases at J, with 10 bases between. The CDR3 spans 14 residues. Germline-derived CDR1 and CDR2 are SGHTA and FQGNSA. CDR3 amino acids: CASSLGGQGTEAFF. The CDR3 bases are TGTGCCAGCAGCTTAGGGGGACAAGGCACTGAAGCTTTCTTT.

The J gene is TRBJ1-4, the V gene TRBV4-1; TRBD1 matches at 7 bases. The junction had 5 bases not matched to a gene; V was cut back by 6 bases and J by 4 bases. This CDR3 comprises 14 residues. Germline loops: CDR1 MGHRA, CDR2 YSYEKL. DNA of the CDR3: TGCGCCAGCAGACCGGGACAGAATAATGAAAAACTGTTTTTT. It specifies CASRPGQNNEKLFF.

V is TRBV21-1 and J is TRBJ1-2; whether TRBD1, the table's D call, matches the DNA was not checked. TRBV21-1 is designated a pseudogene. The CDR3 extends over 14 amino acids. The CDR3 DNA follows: TGTGCCAGCAGCACTCCGACAGGGGTGGATGGCTACACCTTC. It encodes CASSTPTGVDGYTF.

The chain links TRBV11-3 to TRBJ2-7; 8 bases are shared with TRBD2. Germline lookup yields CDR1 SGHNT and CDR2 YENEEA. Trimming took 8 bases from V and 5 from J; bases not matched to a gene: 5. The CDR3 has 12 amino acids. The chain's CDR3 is CASSPGGNEQYF. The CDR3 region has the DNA TGTGCCAGCTCCCCGGGGGGGAACGAGCAGTACTTC.

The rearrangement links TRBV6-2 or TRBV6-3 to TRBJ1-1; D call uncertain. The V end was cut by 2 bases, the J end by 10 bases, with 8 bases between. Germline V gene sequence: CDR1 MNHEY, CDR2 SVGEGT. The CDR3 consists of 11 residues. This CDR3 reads CASSYPPRAFF. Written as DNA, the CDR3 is TGTGCCAGCAGTTACCCACCGAGAGCTTTCTTT.

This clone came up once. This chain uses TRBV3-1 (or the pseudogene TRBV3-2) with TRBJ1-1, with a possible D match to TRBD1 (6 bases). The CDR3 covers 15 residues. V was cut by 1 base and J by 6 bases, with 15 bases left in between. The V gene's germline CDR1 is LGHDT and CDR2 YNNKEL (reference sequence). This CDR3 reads CASSQVSTGSAEAFF. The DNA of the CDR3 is TGTGCCAGCAGCCAAGTTAGCACAGGGAGCGCTGAAGCTTTCTTT.

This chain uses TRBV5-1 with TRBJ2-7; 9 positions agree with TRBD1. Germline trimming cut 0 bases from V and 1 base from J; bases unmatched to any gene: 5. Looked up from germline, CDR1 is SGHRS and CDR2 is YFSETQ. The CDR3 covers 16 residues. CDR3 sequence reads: CASSLGDRVPSYEQYF. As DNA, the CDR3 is TGCGCCAGCAGCTTGGGGGACAGGGTACCGTCCTACGAGCAGTACTTC. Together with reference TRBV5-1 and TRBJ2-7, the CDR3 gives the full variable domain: KAGVTQTPRYLIKTRGQQVTLSCSPISGHRSVSWYQQTPGQGLQFLFEYFSETQRNKGNFPGRFSGRQFSNSRSEMNVSTLELGDSALYLCASSLGDRVPSYEQYFGPGTRLTVT.

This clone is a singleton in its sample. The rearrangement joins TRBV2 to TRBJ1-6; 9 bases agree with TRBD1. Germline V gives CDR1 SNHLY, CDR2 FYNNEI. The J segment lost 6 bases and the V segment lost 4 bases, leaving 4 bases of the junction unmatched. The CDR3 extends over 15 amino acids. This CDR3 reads CASSGQGVGNSPLHF. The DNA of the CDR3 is TGTGCCAGCAGTGGACAGGGGGTTGGTAATTCACCCCTCCACTTT.

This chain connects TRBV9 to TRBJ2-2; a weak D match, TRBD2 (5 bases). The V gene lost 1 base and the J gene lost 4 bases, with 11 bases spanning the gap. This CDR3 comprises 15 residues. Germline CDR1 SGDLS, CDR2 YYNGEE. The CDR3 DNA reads TGTGCCAGCAGCGTACACACTGGAGGCACCGGGGAGCTGTTTTTT. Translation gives CASSVHTGGTGELFF.

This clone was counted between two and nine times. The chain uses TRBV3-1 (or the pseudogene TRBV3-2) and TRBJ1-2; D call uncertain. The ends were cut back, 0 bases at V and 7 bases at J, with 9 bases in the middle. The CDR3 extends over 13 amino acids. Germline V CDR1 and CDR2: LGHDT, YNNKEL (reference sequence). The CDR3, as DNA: TGTGCCAGCAGCCAAGAGCAGGCTTTTGGCTACACCTTC. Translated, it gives CASSQEQAFGYTF.